This TCR beta chain emerged from a study of cytomegalovirus exposure and HLA in healthy donors. Study conclusions and caveats: Per a prior analysis, the majority of TCR beta V segments were productive roughly 90% or roughly 30% of the time. Apparent HLA restriction characterized most CMV-associated TCR beta chains in a later analysis.

As regards this clone: The antigen is undetermined.

The germline CDR1 and CDR2 sequences are MNHNY and SVGAGI (reference sequence). J gave up 3 bases and V 5 bases, and 8 bases lay outside the gene matches. This CDR3 spans 15 amino acids. PCR amplification relied on 60 Vbeta primers (plus 13 Jbeta primers). Profiled with immunoSEQ multiplex PCR; TCRdb holds only in-frame clones, not every one. The top ten clones hold around 5% of a sample with 150,000 to 200,000 clones, 84% of them seen once. Sequenced input: PBMCs. This chain uses TRBV6-6 with TRBJ2-7; 9 bases agree with TRBD1. The TCR was taken from a man between 18 and 35 years old in good health and CMV-seronegative. The CDR3 region has the DNA TGTGCCAGCAGTCCCGGGACAGGGCTAAACTACGAGCAGTACTTC. Protein product: CASSPGTGLNYEQYF.